This T cell receptor beta chain was documented in a study of shared clonotypes between healthy human individuals. It was across several immunoSEQ plates that each subset's genomic DNA was evenly split. The method was immunoSEQ multiplex PCR; TCRdb's version includes in-frame clones alone and lacks a portion of them. The data show about 1 million clones, with 75% to 80% seen just once and roughly 0.56% held by the top ten. Germline-derived CDR1 and CDR2 are SGHTA and FQGNSA. Between the trimmed V and J ends, which lost 1 base and 2 bases, there was a span of 3 bases. The CDR3 sequence is 13 residues long. Caucasian adults living in Nashville, Tennessee, provided all samples. This clone was counted only a few times. What it recognizes is unknown. Other DNA sequences within the sample encode an identical CDR3. Study observations and caveats: Memory subsets had estimated richness that was generally smaller than that of naive subsets.

The clonotype originates from a man in his late teens or twenties in good health. Some clones in this sample may be carry-over from other donors' samples. Sequencing was carried out using memory CD4+ T cells from PBMCs. Subset of the sample: CD45RA-negative fraction. The rearrangement uses TRBV7-2 and TRBJ2-1, with D unresolved. In DNA form, the CDR3 reads TGTGCCAGCAGCTTAGGTGCCTACAATGAGCAGTTCTTC. Its translation is CASSLGAYNEQFF. Full variable domain (missing parts from reference TRBV7-2 and TRBJ2-1): GAGVSQSPSNKVTEKGKDVELRCDPISGHTALYWYRQSLGQGLEFLIYFQGNSAPDKSGLPSDRFSAERTGGSVSTLTIQRTQQEDSAVYLCASSLGAYNEQFFGPGTRLTVL.